This passage covers 26 T cell receptor beta chains from one sample sequenced in a study of blood T cell repertoires in COVID-19. The assay was immunoSEQ multiplex PCR, and TCRdb's table has in-frame clones only and misses some. This table holds approximately 500,000 clones, 88% found once. Sequencing input: PBMCs or T cells enriched from blood (not recorded which). Source of these receptors: a woman aged 40 to 49 who had recovered from COVID-19.

This clone was counted once. This chain connects TRBV6-6 to TRBJ1-2; weak D call: TRBD1 (6 bases). CDR1 and CDR2 (germline): MNHNY, SVGAGI (reference sequence). This CDR3 is built from 16 residues. Trimming removed 6 bases at V and 1 base at J, with 18 bases between. CDR3 DNA: TGTGCCAGCAGGGGGACCGGACAGAGCATTAACTATGGCTACACCTTC. Its translation is CASRGTGQSINYGYTF.

The chain employs TRBV19 and TRBJ2-1; a weak D match, TRBD2 (5 bases). Germline CDR1 and CDR2: LNHDA and SQIVND (reference sequence). CDR3 length equals 15 residues. V lost 1 base to trimming and J lost 4 bases, with 11 bases between them. DNA for the CDR3: TGTGCCAGTAGTATAGGGGGAGCGGAGTACAATGAGCAGTTCTTC. Amino acids: CASSIGGAEYNEQFF.

The chain is built from TRBV5-4 and TRBJ2-1; weak D call: TRBD2 (5 bases). Germline V gene sequence: CDR1 SGHNT, CDR2 YYREEE (reference sequence). The CDR3 is made up of 14 amino acids. V was clipped by 5 bases and J by 8 bases, with 17 bases between them. In DNA form, the CDR3 reads TGTGCCAGCAGGCCCGGGAACGAGATACATGAGCAGTTCTTC. It translates to CASRPGNEIHEQFF.

The chain has TRBV19 and TRBJ2-5; 9 bases are a match to TRBD1. From germline, CDR1 is LNHDA and CDR2 SQIVND (reference sequence). CDR3 size: 14 residues. J was trimmed by 3 bases and V by 1 base; bases with no gene match: 0. The CDR3 DNA follows: TGTGCCAGTAGTATAGGGACAGGGGAAGAGACCCAGTACTTC. This gives the protein CASSIGTGEETQYF.

The chain employs TRBV5-1 and TRBJ1-2; D is possibly TRBD1 (6 bases). Trimming took off 1 base at V and 7 bases at J, with 11 bases between the two ends. The CDR3 consists of 13 residues. Germline CDR1 SGHRS, CDR2 YFSETQ. The CDR3 sequence: CASSLSTGLGYTF. CDR3 coding DNA: TGCGCCAGCAGCTTGTCCACAGGGCTTGGCTACACCTTC. The full variable domain, its missing parts supplied by reference TRBV5-1 and TRBJ1-2, is KAGVTQTPRYLIKTRGQQVTLSCSPISGHRSVSWYQQTPGQGLQFLFEYFSETQRNKGNFPGRFSGRQFSNSRSEMNVSTLELGDSALYLCASSLSTGLGYTFGSGTRLTVV.

This chain links TRBV6-1 with TRBJ2-7, with unresolved D. From germline, CDR1 is MNHNS and CDR2 SASEGT. The CDR3 totals 13 residues. V lost 3 bases and J 2 bases, leaving 8 bases between the germline ends. CDR3 sequence: CASSDRIAYEQYF. The CDR3 DNA reads as TGTGCCAGCAGTGATAGAATCGCCTACGAGCAGTACTTC.

This rearrangement joins TRBV7-6 to TRBJ2-3; 7 bases match TRBD2. CDR3 length equals 15 residues. V gave up 5 bases and J gave up 5 bases; unmatched junction bases: 10. The germline gives CDR1 SGHVS, CDR2 FNYEAQ. The CDR3 DNA reads TGTGCCAGCAGCCGTCTAGCGGAGCCGGTAGATACGCAGTATTTT. This gives the protein CASSRLAEPVDTQYF.

This chain links TRBV9 with TRBJ2-7; possibly TRBD1 for D (6 bases). Trimming removed 1 base from V and 6 bases from J, with 11 bases in between. The germline V gene has CDR1 SGDLS and CDR2 YYNGEE. This CDR3 region has 13 residues. CDR3 protein: CASSVRTEGEQYF. Written as DNA, the CDR3 is TGTGCCAGCAGCGTACGGACAGAAGGCGAGCAGTACTTC.

The gene calls are TRBV10-3 and TRBJ1-1, with TRBD1 identical over 7 bases. Germline V gene lookup returns CDR1 ENHRY and CDR2 SYGVKD. With 6 bases clipped from V and 1 base from J, the junction kept 2 bases outside the gene matches. The CDR3 length is 13 residues. For the CDR3, the DNA is TGTGCCATCAGGAGGGACAGGAACACTGAAGCTTTCTTT. It is translated as CAIRRDRNTEAFF.

The chain carries TRBV4-1 and TRBJ2-3, with D unresolved. Germline CDR1 is MGHRA and CDR2 is YSYEKL. This CDR3 comprises 14 residues. Deletions cut 0 bases from V and 2 bases from J, with 6 bases between. The CDR3 is CASSQEHFTDTQYF. CDR3 nucleotide sequence: TGCGCCAGCAGCCAAGAGCACTTCACAGATACGCAGTATTTT.

The chain is built from TRBV6-5 and TRBJ2-1, with D maybe TRBD1 (6 bases). This CDR3 spans 15 amino acids. Germline values: CDR1 MNHEY, CDR2 SVGAGI. Trimming removed 5 bases from V and 0 bases from J, with 11 bases in between. DNA for the CDR3: TGTGCCAGCAGTCCTCAGGGGAGCTCCTACAATGAGCAGTTCTTC. It encodes CASSPQGSSYNEQFF.

The chain employs TRBV5-8 and TRBJ2-3; TRBD2 matches 12 bases. Germline V gene data show CDR1 as SGHTS and CDR2 as YDEGEE. The CDR3 runs to 16 residues. Trimming cost V 0 bases and J 3 bases; bases outside gene matches: 2. CDR3 sequence (DNA): TGTGCCAGCAGCTTGGGGACTAGCGGGAATACAGATACGCAGTATTTT. This gives the protein CASSLGTSGNTDTQYF. The full variable domain, with the rest looked up from reference TRBV5-8 and TRBJ2-3, is EAGVTQSPTHLIKTRGQQATLRCSPISGHTSVYWYQQALGLGLQFLLWYDEGEERNRGNFPPRFSGRQFPNYSSELNVNALELEDSALYLCASSLGTSGNTDTQYFGPGTRLTVL.

The chain links TRBV4-2 to TRBJ1-2; 11 bases are a match to TRBD1. The germline gives CDR1 LGHNA, CDR2 YNFKEQ. V shed 4 bases and J 1 base; nucleotides not matched to a gene: 8. This CDR3 spans 17 amino acids. CDR3 amino acids: CASSRTDGTGGNYGYTF. The CDR3 DNA reads TGTGCCAGCAGCCGGACTGACGGGACAGGGGGTAACTATGGCTACACCTTC.

This chain connects TRBV6-5 to TRBJ1-1; 7 nucleotides align to TRBD1. The V gene end was trimmed by 5 bases and the J gene end by 6 bases; junction bases not matched to a gene: 12. There are 15 residues in the CDR3. Germline-derived CDR1 and CDR2 are MNHEY and SVGAGI. DNA of the CDR3: TGTGCCAGCAGTACCCGGGACAGCCGGGGCGCTGAAGCTTTCTTT. This encodes CASSTRDSRGAEAFF.

The V and J genes are TRBV15 and TRBJ1-2; TRBD1 aligns across 7 bases. CDR3 length equals 16 residues. V gave up 1 base and J gave up 2 bases; unmatched junction bases: 7. Germline values: CDR1 LNHNV, CDR2 YYDKDF (reference sequence). The CDR3 sequence: CATSRGTGAGNYGYTF. The CDR3 DNA reads as TGTGCCACCAGCAGAGGCACAGGGGCAGGGAACTATGGCTACACCTTC.

This chain joins TRBV6-5 and TRBJ2-7; 10 bases are a match to TRBD1. V dropped 8 bases and J dropped 6; count of bases not matched to a gene: 13. This CDR3 has 15 residues. The V gene's germline CDR1 is MNHEY and CDR2 SVGAGI. Here the CDR3 reads CASASTGQGMGEQYF. Here the CDR3 DNA reads TGTGCCAGCGCTTCTACGGGACAGGGGATGGGCGAGCAGTACTTC.

The genes are TRBV4-2 and TRBJ1-4; D may be TRBD1 (6 bases). Germline CDR1 is LGHNA and CDR2 is YNFKEQ. This CDR3 has 12 residues. V was pared by 5 bases and J by 17 bases, with 18 bases between. As DNA, the CDR3 is TGTGCCAGCAGCGACCCCAGGGGCACTCGCTTTTTT. This sequence encodes CASSDPRGTRFF.

This clone was seen just once. V usage is TRBV7-2 and J usage is TRBJ2-5; TRBD2 matches at 7 bases. Germline V lookup: CDR1 SGHTA, CDR2 FQGNSA. V lost 2 bases and J lost 1; bases outside the gene matches: 4. The length of the CDR3 is 15 residues. For the CDR3, the DNA is TGTGCCAGCAGCTTAAACAGACTAGCCCAAGAGACCCAGTACTTC. This encodes CASSLNRLAQETQYF.

The chain couples TRBV19 to TRBJ1-2; D possibly corresponds to TRBD1 (5 bases). The CDR3 contains 13 residues. Per the germline V gene, CDR1 is LNHDA and CDR2 is SQIVND (reference sequence). V lost 5 bases and J lost 1, with 8 bases in between. The CDR3 sequence: CASSLGLNYGYTF. CDR3 sequence (DNA): TGTGCCAGTAGTCTGGGGCTTAACTATGGCTACACCTTC.

The chain combines TRBV19 with TRBJ2-7; 8 bases are shared with TRBD2. V shed 2 bases and J 4 bases; nucleotides not matched to a gene: 7. This CDR3 has 15 residues. CDR1 and CDR2 (germline): LNHDA, SQIVND (reference sequence). CDR3 nucleotides: TGTGCCAGTAGTATATTCCAAGCGGGAGTGTACGAGCAGTACTTC. Encoded protein: CASSIFQAGVYEQYF.

The chain recombines TRBV19 with TRBJ2-7; maybe TRBD1 (6 bases). The CDR3 has 14 amino acids. Per germline, CDR1 LNHDA and CDR2 SQIVND (reference sequence). The V and J ends lost 5 bases and 4 bases respectively, with 15 bases between them. CDR3 region: CASSAGTPGYEQYF. The CDR3 DNA reads as TGTGCCAGTAGTGCCGGGACACCGGGGTACGAGCAGTACTTC.

The V and J genes are TRBV25-1 and TRBJ1-4, with D perhaps matching TRBD1 (6 bases). This CDR3 has 14 residues. Trimming shortened V by 4 bases and J by 8 bases, and 14 bases separated the two germline ends. Germline CDR1 is MGHDK and CDR2 is SYGVNS. The CDR3 spells CASSALTGIEKLFF. The DNA of the CDR3 is TGTGCCAGCAGTGCCTTGACAGGAATCGAAAAACTGTTTTTT.

The V call is TRBV27, the J call TRBJ1-6; D gene uncertain. The CDR3 contains 17 residues. V lost 2 bases and J lost 0, with 11 bases in between. CDR1 is MNHEY and CDR2 is SMNVEV in the germline V gene (reference sequence). Written as DNA, the CDR3 is TGTGCCAGCAGTTTACTTTTAGGGAGCTCCTATAATTCACCCCTCCACTTT. Translating gives CASSLLLGSSYNSPLHF.

CDR3 DNA sequence: TGTGCCAGTAGTTTCCGACAGGGGGCAGAAACTGAAGCTTTCTTT. This translates into CASSFRQGAETEAFF. V and J are TRBV19 and TRBJ1-1; 10 positions agree with TRBD1. J lost 5 bases, V lost 5 bases, and 8 bases had no gene match. The CDR3 is made up of 15 amino acids. The germline CDR1 and CDR2 sequences are LNHDA and SQIVND (reference sequence).

The chain couples TRBV5-5 to TRBJ1-1, with D possibly TRBD1 on 6 matching bases. The CDR3 consists of 15 residues. Germline values: CDR1 SGHKS, CDR2 YYEKEE (reference sequence). V was pared by 6 bases and J by 1 base, with 16 bases between. CDR3 residues: CASIRLGHGNTEAFF. In DNA, the CDR3 is TGTGCCAGCATCCGCCTGGGACATGGGAACACTGAAGCTTTCTTT.

V is TRBV7-9 and J is TRBJ2-7; the D gene is possibly TRBD2 (5 bases). The CDR3 consists of 15 residues. V lost 5 bases and J 0 bases, leaving 14 bases between the germline ends. Germline CDR1 reads SEHNR; CDR2 reads FQNEAQ (reference sequence). CDR3 bases: TGTGCCAGCAGCCGCGACTACGGTAGCTCCTACGAGCAGTACTTC. Translation: CASSRDYGSSYEQYF.